This TCR beta chain was found in a study of CD8+CD57+ T cells in acquired aplastic anemia. Study details: Sorted cells (CD4+ and CD8+) yielded DNA amounts that averaged around 3.5 ug. Study outcomes and limitations: CD8+ Simpson's diversity showed no significant patient-control difference.

This clonotype was observed at least ten times. Its antigen is not identified. Genomic DNA, serving as template, underwent TCR beta VDJ and CDR3 profiling. TCRdb processed the reads anew with MiXCR; each CDR3 protein has one entry. Among 200,000 to 250,000 distinct CDR3 sequences listed, 34% were seen once. J gave up 7 bases and V 0 bases, and 8 bases lay outside the gene matches. Germline loops: CDR1 MGHDK, CDR2 SYGVNS. This CDR3 region has 15 residues. The source of this sequence is a human donor in good health, serving as a control. The rearrangement links TRBV25-1 to TRBJ1-2, with 7 bases lining up with TRBD1. The material sequenced was sorted CD4+, CD8+, or CD8+CD57+ T cells (not recorded which) from PBMCs. The CDR3 DNA follows: TGTGCCAGCAGTGAATACAGGGGGAGCGGGGTTGGCTACACCTTC. It encodes CASSEYRGSGVGYTF.